This passage covers 13 T cell receptor beta chains from one sample sequenced in a study of blood T cell repertoires in COVID-19. Some clones are missing from TCRdb's copy, which holds only in-frame ones; the method was immunoSEQ multiplex PCR. The sample lists a few hundred thousand clones; 88% were seen once. Sequenced sample: PBMCs or T cells enriched from blood (not recorded which). These receptors originate from a woman aged 25 to 39 who had recovered from COVID-19.

This clone was seen a handful of times. CDR3 protein: CASSYRRGVGELFF. As DNA, the CDR3 is TGTGCCAGCAGTTACAGACGGGGGGTCGGGGAGCTGTTTTTT. The rearrangement joins TRBV6-6 to TRBJ2-2; 7 nucleotides match TRBD2. The CDR3 covers 14 residues. Unmatched junction bases numbered 4, after V lost 2 bases and J lost 7 bases. Germline V lookup: CDR1 MNHNY, CDR2 SVGAGI (reference sequence).

The chain carries TRBV3-1 (or the pseudogene TRBV3-2) and TRBJ1-6; D unresolved. Germline assignment: CDR1 LGHDT and CDR2 YNNKEL (reference sequence). Trimming removed 4 bases from V and 10 bases from J, with 14 bases in between. The CDR3 is made up of 14 amino acids. Here the CDR3 reads CASSPFGGGSPLHF. CDR3 DNA: TGTGCCAGCAGCCCCTTCGGAGGCGGATCACCCCTCCACTTT.

This clone was recorded once. The rearrangement links TRBV19 to TRBJ1-5; D uncertain. Germline V CDR1 and CDR2: LNHDA, SQIVND (reference sequence). There are 12 residues in the CDR3. With 3 bases removed from V and 6 bases from J, the gap between germline ends came to 6 bases. The CDR3 here is CASSIEGQPQHF. CDR3 DNA: TGTGCCAGTAGTATCGAGGGTCAGCCCCAGCATTTT.

The chain joins TRBV30 to TRBJ1-2; TRBD1 is a possible D gene (5 bases). Trimming pared 1 base from V and 10 bases from J, leaving 13 bases between. This CDR3 comprises 12 residues. Germline assignment: CDR1 GTSNPN and CDR2 SVGIG (reference sequence). The CDR3 region is CAWSEPRQFYTF. In DNA, the CDR3 is TGTGCCTGGAGTGAGCCGAGACAGTTCTACACCTTC.

This chain links TRBV19 with TRBJ1-4; TRBD1 matches at 7 bases. The CDR3 extends over 15 amino acids. Germline CDR1 reads LNHDA; CDR2 reads SQIVND (reference sequence). Unmatched junction bases numbered 5, after V lost 3 bases and J lost 4 bases. CDR3 sequence (DNA): TGTGCCAGTAGTATTGGGACAGTGATTAATGAAAAACTGTTTTTT. Its translation is CASSIGTVINEKLFF.

This clone was recorded at least ten times. The V gene is TRBV25-1, the J gene TRBJ1-1, with TRBD1 matching 7 bases. The CDR3 contains 13 residues. CDR1 is MGHDK and CDR2 is SYGVNS in the germline V gene. With 6 bases clipped from V and 8 bases from J, the junction kept 9 bases outside the gene matches. The CDR3 sequence is CASSRGGTEEAFF. The CDR3, as DNA: TGTGCCAGCAGCCGCGGGGGGACAGAAGAAGCTTTCTTT. Full variable domain (remainder filled in from reference TRBV25-1 and TRBJ1-1): EADIYQTPRYLVIGTGKKITLECSQTMGHDKMYWYQQDPGMELHLIHYSYGVNSTEKGDLSSESTVSRIRTEHFPLTLESARPSHTSQYLCASSRGGTEEAFFGQGTRLTVV.

The CDR3 DNA sequence: TGTGCCAGTCAGGGCAGACTCAATCAGCCCCAGCATTTT. Its translation: CASQGRLNQPQHF. The rearrangement uses TRBV28 and TRBJ1-5; D may be TRBD1 (5 bases). Germline V lookup: CDR1 MDHEN, CDR2 SYDVKM. V lost 9 bases and J lost 3, with 12 bases in between. The CDR3 contains 13 residues.

This CDR3 is CASSDTVPGLRRGENYEQYF. The CDR3 DNA is TGTGCCAGCAGTGACACTGTACCGGGACTAAGAAGGGGCGAGAACTACGAGCAGTACTTC. The V gene is TRBV6-1, the J gene TRBJ2-7; TRBD2 matches at 7 bases. This CDR3 is built from 20 residues. CDR1 is MNHNS, CDR2 SASEGT, per germline. V gave up 3 bases and J gave up 3 bases; unmatched junction bases: 23.

The V call is TRBV6-2 or TRBV6-3, the J call TRBJ1-2, with D possibly matching TRBD1 (6 bases). Trimming stripped 5 bases from V and 3 bases from J, with 13 bases between. The CDR3 extends over 14 amino acids. Germline V CDR1 and CDR2: MNHEY, SVGEGT. The CDR3 sequence is CASSDDRQYYGYTF. CDR3 nucleotides: TGTGCCAGCAGTGACGACAGGCAATACTATGGCTACACCTTC.

This chain joins TRBV10-3 and TRBJ2-5; TRBD2 matches 12 bases. Germline assignment: CDR1 ENHRY and CDR2 SYGVKD. The length of the CDR3 is 17 residues. The V and J ends lost 8 bases and 5 bases, in that order; junction bases with no gene match: 15. The CDR3 region is CAIGVVASGRGVETQYF. In nucleotides, the CDR3 is TGTGCCATCGGGGTAGTTGCTAGCGGGAGGGGTGTGGAGACCCAGTACTTC.

The V call is TRBV9, the J call TRBJ1-2; the D is unclear. The CDR3 totals 14 residues. Trimming shortened V by 0 bases and J by 4 bases, and 10 bases separated the two germline ends. Per germline, CDR1 SGDLS and CDR2 YYNGEE. The CDR3 reads CASSVGHSFYGYTF. The CDR3 DNA sequence: TGTGCCAGCAGCGTAGGTCACAGCTTCTATGGCTACACCTTC.

This chain uses TRBV28 with TRBJ2-6; D remains ambiguous. This CDR3 has 15 residues. Trimming took off 5 bases at V and 0 bases at J, with 8 bases between the two ends. Germline V gene lookup returns CDR1 MDHEN and CDR2 SYDVKM. The chain's CDR3 is CASSPPSSGANVLTF. The CDR3, as DNA: TGTGCCAGCAGTCCACCGAGCTCTGGGGCCAACGTCCTGACTTTC.

This chain joins TRBV19 and TRBJ2-7, with unresolved D. CDR1 is LNHDA, CDR2 SQIVND, per germline (reference sequence). The CDR3 has 16 residues. V lost 0 bases to trimming and J lost 2 bases, with 14 bases between them. The CDR3 nucleotides are TGTGCCAGTAGTATAGACCCCCAGTTGCCGCCCTACGAGCAGTACTTC. Its translation is CASSIDPQLPPYEQYF.